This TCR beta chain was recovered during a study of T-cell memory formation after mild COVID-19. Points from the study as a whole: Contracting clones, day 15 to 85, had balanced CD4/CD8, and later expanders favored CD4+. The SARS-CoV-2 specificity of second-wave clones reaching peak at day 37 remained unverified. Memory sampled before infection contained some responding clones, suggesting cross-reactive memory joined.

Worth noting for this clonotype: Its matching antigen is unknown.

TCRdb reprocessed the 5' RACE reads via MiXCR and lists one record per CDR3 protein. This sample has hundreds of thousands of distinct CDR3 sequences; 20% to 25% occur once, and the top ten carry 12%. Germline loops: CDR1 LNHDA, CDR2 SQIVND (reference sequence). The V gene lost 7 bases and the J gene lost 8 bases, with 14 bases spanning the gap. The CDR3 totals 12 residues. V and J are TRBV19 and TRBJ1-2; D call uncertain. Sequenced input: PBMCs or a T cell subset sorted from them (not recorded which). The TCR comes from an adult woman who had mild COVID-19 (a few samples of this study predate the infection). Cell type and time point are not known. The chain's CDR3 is CASTTARRGYTF. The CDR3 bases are TGTGCCAGTACCACGGCGCGTCGAGGCTACACCTTC.